This TCR beta chain was obtained from a study of vaccination effects on CD4 cells after COVID-19. Looking at the study overall: Each participant was given two doses of one vaccine (BNT162b2 or mRNA-1273).

The protocol was immunoSEQ multiplex PCR, while the TCRdb copy is restricted to in-frame clones and leaves out a portion. The table includes 35,000 to 55,000 clones, around 77% detected once. Study-level findings and limits: Clones that were induced by infection or by vaccine showed marked contraction late after vaccination.

There are 10 residues in the CDR3. On this clone: Its antigen is unidentified.

Viral peptide pools were used in the ViraFEST assay to expand antigen-specific CD4+ T cells, and sequencing came afterward. Culturing for more than eight days preceded CD4+ T cell isolation. Vaccine recipients, nucleocapsid antibody negative, had no prior SARS-CoV-2 infection. Cultivation was performed at roughly 2.2 million PBMC per well with roughly 10 IU/ml IL-2 and 9.5 to 10 ug/ml peptides added. Sequencing was performed on CD4+ T cells from PBMCs cultured with SARS-CoV-2 spike peptides, taken before COVID-19 vaccination. The rearrangement joins TRBV21-1 to TRBJ1-2; the D call TRBD1 from the table was never checked on the DNA. TRBV21-1 is reported as a pseudogene. This receptor was obtained from a human donor who received a COVID-19 vaccine. CDR3 amino acids: CAGISGAYTF. The DNA for the CDR3 is TGTGCCGGCATATCAGGGGCCTACACCTTC.